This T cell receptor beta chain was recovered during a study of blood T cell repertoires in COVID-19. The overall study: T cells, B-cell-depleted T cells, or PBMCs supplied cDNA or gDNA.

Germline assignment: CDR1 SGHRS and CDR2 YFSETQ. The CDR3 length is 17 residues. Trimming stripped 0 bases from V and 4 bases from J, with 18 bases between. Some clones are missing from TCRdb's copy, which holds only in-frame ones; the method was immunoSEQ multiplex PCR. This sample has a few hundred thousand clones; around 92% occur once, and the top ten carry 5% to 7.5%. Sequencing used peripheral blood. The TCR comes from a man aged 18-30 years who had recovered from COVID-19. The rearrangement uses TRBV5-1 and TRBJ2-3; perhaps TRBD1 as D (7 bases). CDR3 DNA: TGCGCCAGCAGCTTGGTACTGGAGGGGGCTGGGGCAGATACGCAGTATTTT. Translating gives CASSLVLEGAGADTQYF.